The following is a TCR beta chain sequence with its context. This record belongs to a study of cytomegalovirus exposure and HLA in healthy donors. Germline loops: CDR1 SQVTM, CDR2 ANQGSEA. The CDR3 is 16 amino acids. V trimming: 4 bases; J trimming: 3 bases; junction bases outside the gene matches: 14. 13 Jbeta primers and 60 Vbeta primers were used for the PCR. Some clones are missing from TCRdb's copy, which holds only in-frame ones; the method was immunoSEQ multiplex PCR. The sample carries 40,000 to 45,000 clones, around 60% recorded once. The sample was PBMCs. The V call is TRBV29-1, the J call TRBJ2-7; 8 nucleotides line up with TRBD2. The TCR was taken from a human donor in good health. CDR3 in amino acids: CSVGGGAGGAFYEQYF. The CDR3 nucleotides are TGCAGCGTTGGTGGGGGGGCCGGGGGGGCATTCTACGAGCAGTACTTC.